This T cell receptor (beta chain) was recorded in a study of blood T cell repertoires in COVID-19 (dated by TCRdb to the early 2020s). Regarding the study in general: Samples covering the acute and convalescent phases of COVID-19 were provided by collaborators in the United States, Italy and Spain. Deeply sampled blood TCRbeta repertoires from subjects exposed to, actively infected with, or recovered from COVID-19 were included in the dataset. A freely available public database, intended as a resource for researchers studying the immune response to SARS-CoV-2, is where the repertoires were released. Samples were obtained from the ongoing ImmuneRACE study (first 160 participants) and from about 1,300 subjects provided by 6 global collaborators. The material from the prospective study consisted of cDNA or gDNA derived from T cells, B-cell-depleted T cells, or PBMCs. Sample metadata almost always included a de-identified subject ID, COVID-19 status, age in years and sex. Where HLA class I and class II types were available, the types were taken from metadata supplied by the sample provider, not from assay-based typing.

Whole blood was collected in K2EDTA tubes by collaborating institutions according to the institutions' own protocols. For TCRbeta analysis, collaborator samples were shipped as frozen whole blood, as isolated PBMCs, or as DNA extracted from either sample type. The paper's findings and limits, for the study overall: Clinical and demographic metadata were provided uncurated, with the amount varying by source and participant.

The immunoSEQ Assay, a bias-controlled multiplex PCR, was used to amplify TCRbeta CDR3 regions from genomic DNA. The authors' analysis ran thus. The number of nucleated cells in each sample was estimated by amplification of reference gene primers within the assay. To quantify the absolute abundance of each unique TCRbeta CDR3 rearrangement, sequence reads were collapsed and filtered. For each sample, productive Simpson clonality was calculated as the square root of Simpson's diversity index over productive rearrangements. Here the immuneACCESS table is served through TCRdb, limited to in-frame sequences with V and J called. Missing clones are a known gap in these copies; in checked studies unresolved V genes cover under half, and the rest lacks a known reason. V, J and clone size are those of that table, while D and trimming were read from the DNA. This sample gives 45,000 to 70,000 clones in total; over 75% of them show up just once. Of the sample, 13% to 15% falls within the top ten clones.

This clone has a single count. Its antigen is still unknown. No quality values exist for individual bases; no much larger clone is one base distant. The sample consisted of peripheral blood. The sequence was collected from a woman aged 55-69 years with active COVID-19.

The DNA sequence reads TGTGCCAGTAGTCCCCTTCTTGTCTATGGCTACACCTTC. Translated, it reads CASSPLLVYGYTF. The rearranged chain carries TRBV19 and TRBJ1-2; confidence is insufficient to name the D gene. From the cysteine through the phenylalanine, the CDR3 covers 13 amino acids. The CDR3 DNA has 39 bases and is translated from base 1. The germline ends are 11 bases apart after V is trimmed by 5 bases and J by 4 bases. CDR1 is given as LNHDA and CDR2 as SQIVND, both from the germline V gene (reference sequence).